Listed here are 11 T cell receptor beta chains from one sample, sequenced in a study of CD8 T cells in ankylosing spondylitis. TCRdb redid the calling of the 5' RACE reads with MiXCR, one entry per CDR3 protein. Of under 300,000 distinct CDR3 sequences listed, around a tenth were seen once; the top ten hold around 7%. The specimen sequenced was blood, either unsorted or a sorted T cell fraction (not recorded which). The receptor set was obtained from a male donor with ankylosing spondylitis or in good health (not recorded which).

This clonotype was observed at least ten times. The chain is built from TRBV20-1 and TRBJ1-4, with TRBD1 matching 7 bases. Germline values: CDR1 DFQATT, CDR2 SNEGSKA (reference sequence). CDR3 length equals 13 residues. Trimming removed 4 bases from V and 5 bases from J; junction bases left unmatched: 4. This chain's CDR3 is CSAKTGLNEKLFF. CDR3 nucleotides: TGCAGTGCTAAGACAGGGTTGAATGAAAAACTGTTTTTT.

This clonotype was counted at least ten times. The gene calls are TRBV6-2 or TRBV6-3 and TRBJ2-1; D unresolved. CDR1 and CDR2 (germline): MNHEY, SVGEGT. This CDR3 has 17 residues. Trimming removed 0 bases at V and 7 bases at J, with 19 bases between. Here the CDR3 reads CASSYSISSSGDNEQFF. CDR3 in DNA: TGTGCCAGCAGTTACTCGATTTCGAGTTCTGGTGATAATGAGCAGTTCTTC.

The sample holds many counts of this clonotype. The rearrangement joins TRBV5-1 to TRBJ2-1; 7 nucleotides line up with TRBD1. V lost 4 bases, J lost 0 bases, and 4 bases stayed unmatched. The CDR3 contains 15 residues. Germline V CDR1 and CDR2: SGHRS, YFSETQ. As DNA, the CDR3 is TGCGCCAGCAGCAGGGGGCAGTTCTCCTACAATGAGCAGTTCTTC. Amino acids: CASSRGQFSYNEQFF.

This clonotype was recorded many times. The J gene is TRBJ2-3, the V gene TRBV15; TRBD1 matches 8 bases. CDR1 and CDR2 (germline): LNHNV, YYDKDF (reference sequence). This CDR3 has 16 amino acids. V lost 1 base, J lost 3 bases, and 6 bases stayed unmatched. CDR3 DNA sequence: TGTGCCACCAGCAGAGCCAAGACAGGGGTGACAGATACGCAGTATTTT. It codes for CATSRAKTGVTDTQYF.

The chain couples TRBV16 to TRBJ1-2; D gene unclear. The CDR3 extends over 14 amino acids. Germline CDR1 reads KGHSY; CDR2 reads FQNENV. The ends were cut back, 0 bases at V and 4 bases at J, with 9 bases in the middle. The CDR3 loop is CASSQSAESYGYTF. The CDR3 region has the DNA TGTGCCAGCAGCCAATCGGCGGAGAGCTATGGCTACACCTTC.

This clonotype was recorded at least ten times. This sequence joins TRBV28 and TRBJ2-7; maybe TRBD1 (5 bases). Trimming pared 6 bases from V and 2 bases from J, leaving 14 bases between. Germline lookup yields CDR1 MDHEN and CDR2 SYDVKM. The CDR3 extends over 14 amino acids. The CDR3 spells CASSPTALAYEQYF. CDR3 sequence (DNA): TGTGCCAGCAGCCCGACAGCTCTTGCCTACGAGCAGTACTTC.

At least ten counts were recorded for this clonotype. The chain joins TRBV12-3 or TRBV12-4 to TRBJ2-2; the match to TRBD1 covers 7 bases. V dropped 5 bases and J dropped 7; count of bases not matched to a gene: 4. The CDR3 extends over 13 amino acids. The CDR3 DNA sequence: TGTGCCAGCAGTCTGGGGACAGTCGGGGAGCTGTTTTTT. Translating it yields CASSLGTVGELFF.

This clonotype came up many times. The J gene is TRBJ2-5, the V gene TRBV20-1; no clear D gene. CDR1 is DFQATT and CDR2 is SNEGSKA in the germline V gene (reference sequence). The CDR3 has 12 amino acids. V was trimmed by 3 bases and J by 1 base, leaving 6 bases between them. The CDR3 DNA sequence: TGCAGTGCTAGCGGGCTCCAAGAGACCCAGTACTTC. Translation gives CSASGLQETQYF.

This clonotype was observed at least ten times. Here the CDR3 reads CASSLYRGEEKLFF. As DNA, the CDR3 is TGTGCCAGCAGTTTATACAGGGGGGAAGAAAAACTGTTTTTT. This chain joins TRBV12-3 or TRBV12-4 and TRBJ1-4, with TRBD1 matching over 8 bases. The junction had 4 bases not matched to a gene; V was cut back by 2 bases and J by 8 bases. This CDR3 region has 14 residues.

The J gene is TRBJ1-2, the V gene TRBV13; 7 positions agree with TRBD1. Germline V gene data show CDR1 as PRHDT and CDR2 as FYEKMQ (reference sequence). Trimming cost V 5 bases and J 4 bases; bases outside gene matches: 10. This CDR3 contains 15 residues. DNA for the CDR3: TGTGCCAGCAGCGCCCCGGGACAGCCCCTCTATGGCTACACCTTC. Translation: CASSAPGQPLYGYTF.

This clonotype was seen a handful of times. The chain carries TRBV7-2 and TRBJ2-3, with TRBD2 matching over 8 bases. The J segment lost 6 bases and the V segment lost 1 base, leaving 6 bases of the junction unmatched. The CDR3 contains 15 residues. Germline V gene data show CDR1 as SGHTA and CDR2 as FQGNSA. The DNA for the CDR3 is TGTGCCAGCAGCTTAGTAGGGACTAGGTCTGATACGCAGTATTTT. Translating gives CASSLVGTRSDTQYF. Based on the CDR3 plus reference TRBV7-2 and TRBJ2-3, the full variable domain is GAGVSQSPSNKVTEKGKDVELRCDPISGHTALYWYRQSLGQGLEFLIYFQGNSAPDKSGLPSDRFSAERTGGSVSTLTIQRTQQEDSAVYLCASSLVGTRSDTQYFGPGTRLTVL.